This T cell receptor (beta chain) was found in a study of T-cell memory formation after mild COVID-19. Amplification by 5'RACE using constant-segment primers produced TCR alpha and TCR beta cDNA libraries that carried sample barcodes and UMIs. TCRdb recomputed calls from the 5' RACE reads with MiXCR, one row per CDR3 protein. The table records roughly 620,000 distinct CDR3 sequences, approximately 18% of them present only once. There are 14 residues in the CDR3. Germline V lookup: CDR1 MDHEN, CDR2 SYDVKM. Unmatched junction bases numbered 7, after V lost 5 bases and J lost 5 bases. In its sample, this clonotype was seen many times.

Sequencing input: PBMCs or a T cell subset sorted from them (not recorded which). The chain employs TRBV28 and TRBJ2-7, with 9 positions matching TRBD1. The source of this sequence is an adult woman who had mild COVID-19 (a few samples of this study predate the infection). Cell type and time point are not known. This CDR3 is CASSPSTGGDEQYF. In DNA form, the CDR3 reads TGTGCCAGCAGTCCGTCGACAGGGGGGGACGAGCAGTACTTC.